A selection of T cell receptor beta chains follows, all from one sample in a study of blood T cell repertoires in COVID-19. Using immunoSEQ multiplex PCR, the repertoire was profiled, and TCRdb retains in-frame clones only, with some absent. The repertoire consists of 100,000 to 150,000 clones, with about 85% occurring once and the leading ten covering about 10%. Source material: peripheral blood. The source of these receptors is a man in his 60s with acute or convalescent COVID-19. Both conserved end residues are part of each CDR3. The D gene is left open where the match is weak. Clone size is not always given. Where it is, it says once, few, many or a class for expanded clones.

TRBV7-3	.	TRBJ2-1	.	CASSHGAFNEQFF	TGTGCCAGCAGTCATGGGGCTTTCAATGAGCAGTTCTTC
TRBV15	.	TRBJ2-7	TRBD1	CATGQGLSYEQYF	TGTGCCACGGGACAGGGACTCTCCTACGAGCAGTACTTC
TRBV27	once	TRBJ2-7	TRBD2	CARRTSGKDPEQYF	TGTGCCAGGAGGACTAGCGGGAAGGACCCCGAGCAGTACTTC
TRBV28	many	TRBJ1-2	TRBD1	CASSFLVKRTGDGYTF	TGTGCCAGCAGTTTTCTCGTGAAAAGGACAGGGGACGGCTACACCTTC
TRBV21-1	.	TRBJ1-1	.	CASSKGQNTEAFF	TGTGCCAGCAGCAAAGGGCAGAACACTGAAGCTTTCTTT
TRBV11-2	.	TRBJ2-1	.	CASSSYPASEQFF	TGTGCCAGCAGCTCCTATCCCGCATCTGAGCAGTTCTTC
TRBV18	few	TRBJ1-1	TRBD1	CASSPGTGERAFF	TGTGCCAGCTCACCAGGGACAGGGGAGCGAGCTTTCTTT
TRBV28	.	TRBJ2-4	.	CASSTPGIPKNIQYF	TGTGCCAGCAGTACTCCAGGGATCCCCAAAAACATTCAGTACTTC
TRBV2	.	TRBJ2-1	TRBD2	CASSDPLAVYNEQFF	TGTGCCAGCAGTGACCCCCTAGCGGTCTACAATGAGCAGTTCTTC
TRBV28	.	TRBJ1-2	TRBD1	CASSLAGQGWYGYTF	TGTGCCAGCAGTTTAGCGGGACAGGGATGGTATGGCTACACCTTC
TRBV5-1	few	TRBJ2-5	.	CASSLGDTFQETQYF	TGCGCCAGCAGCTTGGGGGACACCTTCCAAGAGACCCAGTACTTC
TRBV15	.	TRBJ2-7	TRBD1	CATSGPGTGAYEQYF	TGTGCCACCAGCGGCCCAGGGACAGGGGCCTACGAGCAGTACTTC
TRBV30	.	TRBJ1-5	TRBD1	CAWGQGDQPQHF	TGTGCCTGGGGACAGGGTGACCAGCCCCAGCATTTT
TRBV13	.	TRBJ2-4	.	CASSFQQGSIAKNIQYF	TGTGCCAGCAGCTTTCAACAGGGTAGTATAGCCAAAAACATTCAGTACTTC
TRBV28	many	TRBJ1-5	TRBD1	CASSLLGRGNQPQHF	TGTGCCAGCAGTTTATTAGGCAGGGGGAATCAGCCCCAGCATTTT
TRBV29-1	.	TRBJ1-1	.	CSAPPAPRGTEAFF	TGCAGCGCCCCTCCCGCCCCGCGAGGGACTGAAGCTTTCTTT
TRBV5-5	.	TRBJ1-3	TRBD1	CASMRQGFSGNTIYF	TGTGCCAGCATGCGACAGGGTTTCTCTGGAAACACCATATATTTT
TRBV19	once	TRBJ1-2	.	CASSTGRLYGYTF	TGTGCCAGTAGTACCGGCAGGCTTTATGGCTACACCTTC
TRBV28	many	TRBJ1-5	.	CASSLSAGGNQPQHF	TGTGCCAGCAGCCTCTCCGCAGGGGGCAATCAGCCCCAGCATTTT
TRBV28	medium-sized	TRBJ1-4	TRBD1	CASSLQGQVFEKLFF	TGTGCCAGCAGTTTACAGGGACAGGTTTTTGAAAAACTGTTTTTT
TRBV27	.	TRBJ2-3	TRBD2	CASSLPGGSADTQYF	TGTGCCAGCAGTTTACCGGGGGGGTCGGCAGATACGCAGTATTTT
TRBV29-1	once	TRBJ1-1	.	CSSWTDEAFF	TGCAGCTCCTGGACAGACGAAGCTTTCTTT
TRBV5-1	.	TRBJ2-1	.	CASRLWGTGSYNEQFF	TGCGCCAGCAGGCTCTGGGGTACGGGGTCCTACAATGAGCAGTTCTTC
TRBV19	.	TRBJ2-1	.	CASSIGLVYNEQFF	TGTGCCAGTAGTATAGGACTAGTCTACAATGAGCAGTTCTTC
TRBV7-7	.	TRBJ2-2	TRBD2	CASSPLAGGQGELFF	TGTGCCAGCAGCCCTCTAGCGGGGGGGCAGGGGGAGCTGTTTTTT
TRBV6-5	.	TRBJ1-5	TRBD1	CASSRTGAGTGPQHF	TGTGCCAGCAGCCGTACAGGGGCCGGGACAGGGCCCCAGCATTTT
TRBV9	.	TRBJ2-1	.	CASSFSGAYNEQFF	TGTGCCAGCAGCTTCTCTGGGGCATACAATGAGCAGTTCTTC
TRBV6-1	.	TRBJ2-7	TRBD2	CASSERLLAGAAYEQYF	TGTGCCAGCAGTGAACGGCTCCTAGCGGGGGCCGCCTACGAGCAGTACTTC
TRBV25-1	.	TRBJ2-3	TRBD2	CASSDSGSLYTQYF	TGTGCCAGCAGTGATAGCGGGAGCCTCTATACGCAGTATTTT
TRBV9	.	TRBJ2-7	TRBD2	CASSVLLAGSSYEQYF	TGTGCCAGCAGCGTACTACTAGCGGGGAGCTCCTACGAGCAGTACTTC
TRBV19	.	TRBJ1-1	.	CASTKRENTEAFF	TGTGCCAGTACCAAACGGGAGAACACTGAAGCTTTCTTT
TRBV18	.	TRBJ1-1	.	CASSPQGPPAEAFF	TGTGCCAGCTCACCTCAGGGTCCCCCTGCTGAAGCTTTCTTT
TRBV5-6	.	TRBJ1-2	TRBD1	CASSSRQGGYYGYTF	TGTGCCAGCAGCTCGAGACAGGGGGGTTACTATGGCTACACCTTC
TRBV19	once	TRBJ2-3	.	CASSNPRGGASSTDTQYF	TGTGCCAGTAGTAATCCTAGAGGGGGGGCCTCTAGCACAGATACGCAGTATTTT
TRBV4-2	.	TRBJ2-1	.	CASSQASGPNNEQFF	TGTGCCAGCAGCCAAGCAAGTGGGCCAAACAATGAGCAGTTCTTC
TRBV19	.	TRBJ1-5	.	CASGRFGPQHF	TGTGCCAGTGGGAGGTTTGGGCCCCAGCATTTT
TRBV27	.	TRBJ1-2	.	CASSPLATANYGYTF	TGTGCCAGCAGTCCACTCGCTACGGCTAACTATGGCTACACCTTC
TRBV5-1	.	TRBJ2-3	.	CASSFGQGSDTQYF	TGCGCCAGCAGCTTCGGGCAGGGCTCAGATACGCAGTATTTT
TRBV28	.	TRBJ2-7	TRBD1	CASTLGQGARGSYEQYF	TGTGCCAGCACCTTGGGACAGGGGGCTCGGGGCTCCTACGAGCAGTACTTC